This T cell receptor beta chain was captured by sequencing in a study of T cell repertoires in cytomegalovirus infection. TCRdb independently ran MiXCR on the reads; one entry per CDR3 protein. The repertoire consists of around 900,000 distinct CDR3 sequences, with less than 35% occurring once and the leading ten covering around 15%. The study's findings and limits: Accumulated public TCR beta family frequency recognized individuals carrying CMV together with the relevant HLA. The study found HLA-C-restricted CMV-specific TCR beta clonotypes dominating the ex vivo response.

The table lists this clonotype with a count of one. Its specificity is unknown. There are 14 residues in the CDR3. Germline loops: CDR1 PRHDT, CDR2 FYEKMQ (reference sequence). With V trimmed by 6 bases and J by 2 bases, 6 bases remained unmatched. J is TRBJ1-1 and V is TRBV13; 7 bases are shared with TRBD1. This TCR came from a human donor in good health (CMV status not recorded). Some clones in this sample may be carry-over from other donors' samples. Sequencing was performed on cultured CD8+ T cells from PBMCs, taken from culture after CMV antigen stimulation. The CDR3 reads CASSQTGTNTEAFF. CDR3 sequence (DNA): TGTGCCAGCAGTCAGACAGGGACTAACACTGAAGCTTTCTTT.